The source of this T cell receptor beta chain is a study of T cells in localized non-small cell lung cancer. In the case of this clone: Antigen specificity is unknown.

V gave up 0 bases and J gave up 3 bases, with 10 bases separating them. CDR1 and CDR2 (germline): SGDLS, YYNGEE. This CDR3 spans 14 amino acids. Libraries were prepared by immunoSEQ multiplex PCR; TCRdb keeps only in-frame clonotypes and omits some of them. This sample has 50,000 or so clones, with 60% to 85% found just once. Study-wide results and caveats: An association was observed between higher blood T cell density and longer overall survival. Measurement of T cell clonality placed uninvolved adjacent lung highest, above the level in tumor.

The gene calls are TRBV9 and TRBJ2-7; D not resolved. This TCR was recovered from a woman aged 40-69 years with stage II lung adenocarcinoma. The material was PBMCs, obtained before any cancer treatment. The DNA for the CDR3 is TGTGCCAGCAGCGTAGATCCAACCTACTACGAGCAGTACTTC. Translation gives CASSVDPTYYEQYF.